The source of this TCR beta chain is a study of blood T cell repertoires in COVID-19. Study details: Sites in the United States, Italy and Spain provided acute and convalescent COVID-19 samples. The cDNA or gDNA used as material had been derived from T cells, B-cell-depleted T cells, or PBMCs.

In the authors' methods: Cell counts per sample came from amplifying reference gene primers. TCRdb's table, derived via immunoSEQ multiplex PCR, lists solely in-frame clones and lacks some. From that table come the V and J calls and clone size; the DNA was used to work out D and trimming. The sample lists about 170,000 clones; about 83% were seen once. The V end was cut by 7 bases, the J end by 0 bases, with 9 bases between. Germline values: CDR1 MNHEY, CDR2 SVGAGI. The CDR3 contains 13 residues. This chain uses TRBV6-5 with TRBJ1-2; possibly TRBD1 for D (5 bases). Material: peripheral blood. The sequence was obtained from an older woman who had recovered from COVID-19. CDR3 coding DNA: TGTGCCAGCACCCGGGGGACTAACTATGGCTACACCTTC. As protein: CASTRGTNYGYTF.